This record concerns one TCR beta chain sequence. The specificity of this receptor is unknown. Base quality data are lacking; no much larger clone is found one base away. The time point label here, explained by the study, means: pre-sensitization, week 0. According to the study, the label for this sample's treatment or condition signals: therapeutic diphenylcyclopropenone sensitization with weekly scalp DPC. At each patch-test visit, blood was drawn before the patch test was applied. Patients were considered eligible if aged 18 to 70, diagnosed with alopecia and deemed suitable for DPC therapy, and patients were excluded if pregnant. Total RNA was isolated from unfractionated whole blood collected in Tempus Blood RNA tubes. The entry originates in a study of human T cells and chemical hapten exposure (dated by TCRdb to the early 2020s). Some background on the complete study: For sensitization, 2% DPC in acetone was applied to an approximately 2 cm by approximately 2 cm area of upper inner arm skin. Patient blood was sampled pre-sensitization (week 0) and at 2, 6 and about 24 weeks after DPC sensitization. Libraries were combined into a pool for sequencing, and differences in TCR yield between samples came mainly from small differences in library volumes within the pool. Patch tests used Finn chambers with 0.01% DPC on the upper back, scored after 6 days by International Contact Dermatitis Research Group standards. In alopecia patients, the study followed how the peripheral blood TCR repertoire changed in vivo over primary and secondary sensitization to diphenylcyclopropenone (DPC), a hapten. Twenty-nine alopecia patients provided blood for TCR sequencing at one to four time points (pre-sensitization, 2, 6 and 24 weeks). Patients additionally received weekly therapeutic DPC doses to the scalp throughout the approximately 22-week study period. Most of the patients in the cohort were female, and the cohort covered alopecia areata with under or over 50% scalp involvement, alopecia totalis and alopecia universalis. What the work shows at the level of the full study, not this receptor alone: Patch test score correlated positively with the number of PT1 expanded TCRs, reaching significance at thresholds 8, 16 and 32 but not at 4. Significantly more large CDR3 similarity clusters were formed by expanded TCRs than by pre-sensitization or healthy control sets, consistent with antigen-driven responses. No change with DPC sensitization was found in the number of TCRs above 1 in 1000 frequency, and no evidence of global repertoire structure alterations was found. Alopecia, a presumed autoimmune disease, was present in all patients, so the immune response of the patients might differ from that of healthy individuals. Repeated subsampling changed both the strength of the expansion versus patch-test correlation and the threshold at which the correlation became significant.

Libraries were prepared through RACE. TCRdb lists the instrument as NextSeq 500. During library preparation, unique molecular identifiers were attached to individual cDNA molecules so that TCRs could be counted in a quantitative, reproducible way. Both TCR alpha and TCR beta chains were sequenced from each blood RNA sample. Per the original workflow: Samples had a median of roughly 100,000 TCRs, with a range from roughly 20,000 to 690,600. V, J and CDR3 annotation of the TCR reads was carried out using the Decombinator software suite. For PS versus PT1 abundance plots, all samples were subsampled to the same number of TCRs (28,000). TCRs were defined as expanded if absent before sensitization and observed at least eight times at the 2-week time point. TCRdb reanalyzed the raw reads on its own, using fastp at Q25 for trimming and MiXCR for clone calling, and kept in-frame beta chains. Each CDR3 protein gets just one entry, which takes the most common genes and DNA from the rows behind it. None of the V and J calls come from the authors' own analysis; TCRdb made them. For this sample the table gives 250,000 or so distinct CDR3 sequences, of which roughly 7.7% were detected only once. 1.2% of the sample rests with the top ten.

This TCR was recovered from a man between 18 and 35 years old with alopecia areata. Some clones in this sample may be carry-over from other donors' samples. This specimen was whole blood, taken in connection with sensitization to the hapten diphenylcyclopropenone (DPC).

The CDR3: CASSLGGGPSTDTQYF. In nucleotide form, the sequence is TGCGCCAGCAGCTTGGGCGGAGGACCTAGCACAGATACGCAGTATTTT. The rearrangement joined TRBV5-1 to TRBJ2-3; a tentative D match to TRBD2 spans 5 bases. The germline V gene provides CDR1 SGHRS and CDR2 YFSETQ. From its cysteine to its phenylalanine, the CDR3 spans 16 amino acids. The read is trimmed to its CDR3 DNA, 48 bases read in frame from base 1. The V end loses 0 bases and the J end loses 0 bases, and a stretch of 11 bases separates them.